This T cell receptor (beta chain) was sequenced for a study of cytomegalovirus exposure and HLA in healthy donors listed by TCRdb under 2017. For context, the study as a whole: An earlier analysis of several hundred of the donors reported about 260 Gb of sequence data and about 120 million unique TCR beta sequences obtained from roughly 180 million T cells. Roughly 310 gigabases of sequencing data and 70 million to 100 million unique TCR sequences were included in an early release covering 550 to 800 HLA-typed donors. Of the 398 genotyped donors, over 80% were placed in the genetic ancestry cluster associated with self-reported Caucasian donors. The study aimed to test whether signatures of past pathogen exposure could be identified by cataloging public T cell receptors. The study used immunosequencing to profile the T cell repertoires of approximately 640 subjects and linked those repertoires to cytomegalovirus serostatus. Besides the first cohort of under 700 subjects, a separate validation cohort made up of some 110 different subjects was used. The study combined high-throughput TCR immunosequencing, statistical association of individual TCRs with disease status, and machine learning to predict cytomegalovirus infection status. A later analysis re-examined previously published TCR beta repertoires from 610 or so donors and added high-resolution HLA genotyping to investigate patterns of TCR occurrence. Rather than using new phenotypic data, the later analysis identified candidate immune exposures from TCR beta sequences and from how often those sequences occurred across donors. In an earlier analysis of roughly 540 of the donors, high-throughput TCR beta sequencing was used to judge whether each TCR beta V gene segment behaved as functional or pseudogenic. Donor age, sex, ethnicity and CMV serostatus were compiled alongside the repertoire data. Genome-wide SNP genotypes for about 65% of the roughly 670 donors were used in a later genetic analysis, which treated that subset as a discovery cohort. All discovery cohort repertoires had been generated using a single sequencing platform. HLA typing covered class I and class II loci at four-digit resolution. The number of donors typed differed by locus, with 629-630 for A, B, C, DRB1 and DQB1, roughly 520 for DQA1, over 600 for DPA1, and 472 for DPB1. Because of strong linkage in the cohort, roughly five DR-DQ haplotypes were treated as single units for association and clustering. Across under 500 genotyped donors of the cohort, an average of approximately 200,000 unique TCR beta nucleotide sequences per donor were sequenced, and 15% to 20% of those sequences were non-productive. Beyond this particular receptor, the publication reports: Cytomegalovirus status was reported to be diagnosed by the classifier with high specificity and sensitivity in both the original and validation cohorts. The earlier analysis of approximately 540 of the donors excluded roughly 17 rarely observed V segments, including chromosome 9 orphons, because counts were too low. Because some donors lacked HLA typing at each locus, the association tests relied only on the typed subset. Strong co-occurrence of HLA alleles, especially DR and DQ, made assigning TCR associations to individual alleles difficult. Several of the top co-occurrence clusters appeared to be linked to parvovirus B19, influenza, CMV and Epstein-Barr virus, according to a later analysis. In vitro tests confirmed that a few of the cytomegalovirus-associated TCR beta chains recognize cytomegalovirus antigens. According to the authors, the approach could potentially be generalized to other disease states and immunological phenotypes. A further reported finding was that TCR beta sequences accurately predicted the HLA-A and HLA-B alleles for most subjects in the first cohort. In a later analysis, HLA-associated TCR beta chains were found to be more clonally expanded and to have lower generation probabilities than equally common non-associated chains. While some public TCRs were present in many individuals, most TCR sequences turned up only very rarely across donors. Presence/absence analyses assumed roughly uniform sequencing depth across donors, an assumption that may not hold. An association between a missense DCLRE1C variant and V-gene and J-gene trimming of TCR beta chains was found in a later genetic analysis and replicated in an independent cohort. In a later analysis, the rate of TCR association differed among HLA loci, with DRB1 alleles having the most associated TCRs and HLA-C alleles having the fewest. According to a later analysis, most CMV-associated TCR beta chains appeared to be HLA-restricted, and the HLA associations seemed to be driven largely by CMV exposure. CMV serostatus was the only immune exposure information available for the cohort. In the study, about 150 TCR beta chains were listed as associated with cytomegalovirus. A cluster of highly shared sequence variants was judged likely to be a technical artifact of the sequencing pipeline. According to a later genetic analysis, donors in an Asian-associated ancestry cluster had fewer N-insertions in productive TCRs than the approximately 700-donor mean. The cohort was sequenced for TCR beta chains only, and without alpha or paired-chain data the features that could be detected were limited. An earlier analysis of 450 to 750 of the donors showed that most TCR beta V segments appeared in productive rearrangements either about 90% or about 30% of the time, which broadly matched IMGT annotations. Because the 87-base-pair reads could not distinguish some IMGT-functional V segments, including TRBV6-2 and TRBV6-3, those segments were excluded. Linkage disequilibrium might explain the correlated functional status among segregating V segments, but an unknown experimental factor could not be ruled out. In a later analysis, some 17,000 TCR beta sequences were associated with specific HLA alleles at a false discovery rate of 0.05.

The CDR3 contains 15 residues, cysteine and phenylalanine counted. The sequence is cut down to CDR3 DNA, 45 bases in frame from base 1. Trimming takes 2 bases from V and 6 bases from J, and the germline ends sit 16 bases apart. Reading the germline V gene (reference sequence) gives CDR1 LNHNV and CDR2 YYDKDF. This clone was counted a single time. The antigen it recognizes is unknown. Base qualities are missing; no much larger clone stands one base away. In total, roughly 710 healthy bone marrow donors made up the cohort. Cohort members were all nominally healthy when sampled, although unrecorded immune exposures were likely present. The donor tested CMV seronegative and was one of the 352 seronegative cohort members. A peripheral blood sample was collected from each donor, and TCR beta sequencing was performed on peripheral blood mononuclear cells. Genomic DNA extraction from the blood cell samples was performed with the Qiagen DNeasy Blood Extraction Kit.

The library was made by the immunoSEQ multiplex PCR assay. For the multiplex PCR, a mixture combining 60 forward primers for TCR Vbeta segments and 13 reverse primers for TCR Jbeta segments was used. A multiplex PCR assay on genomic DNA amplified the CDR3 region of rearranged TCR beta genes. Amplified TCR beta libraries were sequenced as 87-base-pair reads on the Illumina HiSeq System. On the study's bioinformatics: Across the 670 or so repertoires, a later analysis counted roughly 77 million unique TCR beta chains, roughly 11 million of which were shared by at least two donors. A nearest-neighbor algorithm error-corrected the raw reads and collapsed the reads into unique sequences, merging closely related sequences to remove PCR and sequencing errors. CDR3 sequences were aligned to IMGT reference sequences to assign V, D and J gene segments. For a sequence to be retained, a match of at least six nucleotides to both a V gene segment and a J gene segment was required. A rearrangement counted as productive if the CDR3 had no stop codons and remained in frame with V and J, and every other rearrangement counted as non-productive. Following IMGT convention, CDR3 was defined as the stretch from the second conserved V-encoded cysteine to the conserved J-encoded phenylalanine. In an earlier analysis of more than 550 of the donors, sequences lacking an unambiguous match to a single V gene segment were excluded. An earlier analysis of 550 to 650 of the donors classified V segments as functional when productive rearrangements were above 56.7% and as segregating when the standard deviation between donors was above 5%. A statistical classification framework was developed to diagnose cytomegalovirus status using the catalog of TCR beta chain sequences. In a later analysis, TCR nucleotide sequences were compared against IMGT/GENE-DB human TR gene sequences so that V and J genes could be assigned. The TCRdist pipeline was used in a later analysis to assign CDR3 sequences and most-parsimonious VDJ recombination scenarios. In a later analysis, every TCR beta chain was defined by the combination of its CDR3 amino acid sequence and its V-gene family, and reads without a unique V-gene family were dropped. To address suspected cross-contamination and a sequencing artifact, a later analysis removed 450 to 700 highly shared, low-generation-probability nucleotide sequences. In a later analysis, a clonal expansion index was calculated for each public chain from normalized within-repertoire ranks of inferred template counts. In a later analysis, generation probabilities were computed using a VDJ recombination model fitted to out-of-frame rearrangements, and the results were checked against IGoR. In a later analysis, TCR-TCR, TCR-HLA and TCR-CMV co-occurrence was scored with hypergeometric tests, and a repertoire-size bias correction was applied to TCR pairs. False discovery rates were estimated in a later analysis by permuting HLA or CMV assignments 20 times. In a later analysis, co-occurring TCRs were grouped using DBSCAN, with TCRdist sequence similarity added in when clustering inside HLA-allele-positive subsets. For co-occurrence clustering, repertoires with fewer than 30,000 or more than 120,000 public chains were excluded, along with several repertoires with anomalous nucleotide sharing. Imported from immuneACCESS, the table was reduced by TCRdb to in-frame sequences with V and J called. These copies leave out some clones; in studies compared against another copy, an unresolved V gene accounts for under half, and the cause of the remainder is not known. V, J and clone size were drawn from that table, and D and trimming were deduced from the DNA. This sample gives 110,000 or so clones in total; about 80% of them show up just once. The leading ten clones occupy more than 1.4% of the sample.

Sequencing used PBMCs. The chain uses TRBV15 and TRBJ1-1; the D gene is perhaps TRBD1, on 5 matching bases. The receptor was isolated from a woman aged 18-30 years in good health and CMV-seronegative. At the DNA level, the sequence is TGTGCCACCAGCAGACCCCCCGGGGGGGTAGCTGAAGCTTTCTTT. The translation is CATSRPPGGVAEAFF.